Following are 10 T cell receptor beta chains from one sample sequenced in a study of CXCR3-negative and CXCR3-positive naive CD8 T cells (dated by TCRdb to the late 2010s). Here is what the overall study found, with its caveats: TRB CDR3s from CXCR3-positive naive cells showed higher hydrophobicity (lower Kidera factor 4), lower energy, and higher strength and volume indices than CXCR3-negative naive cells.

The antigens for these receptors are not known. The data were produced on a NextSeq 550. The Human TCR Profiling Kit (MiLaboratory) was used to prepare UMI-labeled 5' RACE TRB cDNA libraries. Based on TCRdb reprocessing of the reads, there is one entry per CDR3 protein sequence, and DNA is missing. Per the sample table, the count is 150,000 to 180,000 distinct CDR3 sequences. 0.49% of the sample rests with the top ten. Material: naive CXCR3+ CD8+ T cells from blood. In light of the paper, this sample's cell subset or site label describes: CD45RO-CCR7+CD27+CD95- naive CD8+ T cells expressing CXCR3 (TNR3+). The receptors were sampled from a human donor in good health. Some clones in this sample may be carry-over from other donors' samples.

The rearrangement uses TRBV7-6 and TRBJ2-7; the D call of TRBD1 rests on TCRdb alone, since no DNA is present to check it. This CDR3 region has 15 residues. Per the germline V gene, CDR1 is SGHVS and CDR2 is FNYEAQ. The chain's CDR3 is CASSLSGGGLYEQYF.

The rearrangement joins TRBV12-5 to TRBJ1-1. Germline values: CDR1 LGHNT, CDR2 FRNRAP. This CDR3 spans 12 amino acids. CDR3 amino acids: CASGQGTAGAFF.

V and J are TRBV5-1 and TRBJ1-2. CDR3 length equals 14 residues. Germline CDR1 and CDR2: SGHRS and YFSETQ. The CDR3 loop is CASSRPQEPYGYTF.

This chain connects TRBV10-3 to TRBJ2-1; TCRdb calls TRBD2, which cannot be checked without DNA. This CDR3 has 14 amino acids. Germline CDR1 is ENHRY and CDR2 is SYGVKD. The CDR3 reads CAISGENGGNEQFF.

The chain employs TRBV19 and TRBJ1-2; TCRdb's D call of TRBD1 is untestable without DNA. Looked up from germline, CDR1 is LNHDA and CDR2 is SQIVND (reference sequence). The CDR3 consists of 14 residues. The CDR3 loop reads CASTDSPLNYGYTF.

The V gene is TRBV7-2, the J gene TRBJ2-7. In germline, CDR1 is SGHTA, CDR2 FQGNSA. The CDR3 length is 12 residues. Here the CDR3 reads CASSAGRYEQYF.

The chain employs TRBV12-3 or TRBV12-4 and TRBJ2-1; lacking DNA, the TRBD1 call made by TCRdb goes unchecked. The CDR3 length is 20 residues. CDR3 in amino acids: CASSNPGTTSTGRSYNEQFF.

The chain uses TRBV7-8 and TRBJ2-7. The length of the CDR3 is 14 residues. Looked up from germline, CDR1 is SGHVS and CDR2 is FQNEAQ. CDR3 loop: CASSLAGVSYEQYF.

V usage is TRBV28 and J usage is TRBJ2-7. Looked up from germline, CDR1 is MDHEN and CDR2 is SYDVKM. The length of the CDR3 is 13 residues. The CDR3 sequence: CASSFAGSYEQYF.

The chain employs TRBV14 and TRBJ2-1; absent DNA, TCRdb's TRBD1 call cannot be checked. The CDR3 consists of 17 residues. Germline-derived CDR1 and CDR2 are SGHDN and FVKESK. This CDR3 is CASSPPPGGGPYNEQFF.